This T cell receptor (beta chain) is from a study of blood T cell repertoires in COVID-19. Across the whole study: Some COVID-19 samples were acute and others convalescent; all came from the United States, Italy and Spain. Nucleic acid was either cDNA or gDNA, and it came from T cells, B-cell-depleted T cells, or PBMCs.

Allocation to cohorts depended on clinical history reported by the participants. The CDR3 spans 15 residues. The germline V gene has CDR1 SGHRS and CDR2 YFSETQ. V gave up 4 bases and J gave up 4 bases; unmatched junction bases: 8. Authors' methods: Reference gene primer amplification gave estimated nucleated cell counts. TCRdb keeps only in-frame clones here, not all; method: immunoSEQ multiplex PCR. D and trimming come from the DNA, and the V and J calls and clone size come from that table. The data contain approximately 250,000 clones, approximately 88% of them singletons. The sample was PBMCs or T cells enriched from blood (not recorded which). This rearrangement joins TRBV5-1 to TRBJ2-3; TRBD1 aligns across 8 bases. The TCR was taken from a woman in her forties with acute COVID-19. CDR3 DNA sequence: TGCGCCAGCAGCCCTACGACAGGGGTCGCAGATACGCAGTATTTT. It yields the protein CASSPTTGVADTQYF. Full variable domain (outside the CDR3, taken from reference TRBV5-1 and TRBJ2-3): KAGVTQTPRYLIKTRGQQVTLSCSPISGHRSVSWYQQTPGQGLQFLFEYFSETQRNKGNFPGRFSGRQFSNSRSEMNVSTLELGDSALYLCASSPTTGVADTQYFGPGTRLTVL.